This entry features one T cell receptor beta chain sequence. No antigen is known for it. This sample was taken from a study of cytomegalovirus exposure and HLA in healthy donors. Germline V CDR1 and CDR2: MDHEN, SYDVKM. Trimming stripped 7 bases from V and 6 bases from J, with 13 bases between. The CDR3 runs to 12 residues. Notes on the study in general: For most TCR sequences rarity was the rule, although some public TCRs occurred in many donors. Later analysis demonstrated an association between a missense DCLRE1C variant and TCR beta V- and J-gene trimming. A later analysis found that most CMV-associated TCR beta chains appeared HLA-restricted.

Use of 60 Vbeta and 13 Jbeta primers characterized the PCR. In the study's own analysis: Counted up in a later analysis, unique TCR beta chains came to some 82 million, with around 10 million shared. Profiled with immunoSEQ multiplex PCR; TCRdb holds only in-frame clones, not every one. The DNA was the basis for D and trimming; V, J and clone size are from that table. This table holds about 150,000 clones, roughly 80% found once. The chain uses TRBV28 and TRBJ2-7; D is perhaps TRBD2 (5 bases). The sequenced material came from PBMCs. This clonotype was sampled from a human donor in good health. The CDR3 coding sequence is TGTGCCAGCACCCCCCTTGGAGGCGAGCAGTACTTC. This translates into CASTPLGGEQYF.